This TCR beta chain is from a study of T cell responses to AZD1222 COVID-19 vaccine. About this clone itself: Its cognate antigen is unknown.

Study results and limitations: All repertoire sampling was performed exclusively after the peak T cell response. Nearly half of unique spike-specific TCRs reportedly avoided B.1.351 and B.1.1.7 mutated regions. Just a handful of people given AZD1222 tested seropositive at baseline. Females made up more of the donors, who were largely white British, and clonal diversity may have come out too low.

Germline V CDR1 and CDR2: SGDLS, YYNGEE. The length of the CDR3 is 15 residues. V lost 0 bases and J 3 bases, leaving 10 bases between the germline ends. Method: immunoSEQ multiplex PCR; TCRdb's copy keeps in-frame clones and lacks some. Altogether 70,000 to 100,000 clones are present, 70% to 90% being singletons, with the ten largest covering around 3.5%. The TCR sequence derives from an adult who received the AZD1222 COVID-19 vaccine. The V gene is TRBV9, the J gene TRBJ1-3, with D tentatively TRBD1 (5 bases). This material consisted of peripheral blood, taken 28 days after the second AZD1222 dose. CDR3 in amino acids: CASSVVGQGGNTIYF. The CDR3 nucleotides read TGTGCCAGCAGCGTAGTTGGGCAGGGTGGAAACACCATATATTTT.